The entry below gives a single T cell receptor beta chain sequence along with its context. The CDR3 totals 16 residues. J lost 3 bases, V lost 0 bases, and 2 bases had no gene match. The V gene's germline CDR1 is PRHDT and CDR2 FYEKMQ (reference sequence). The source of the sample is a study of Ad26.COV2.S vaccination and SARS-CoV-2 variants. Treatment denoted: around 19 received Ad26.COV2.S at low or high dose, single or two shots; about 5 received placebo; per-sample allocation not given. All samples were drawn on day 63, counting from the first vaccine or placebo injection. The administered vaccine (an Ad26 vector) expressed Wuhan-strain SARS-CoV-2 spike. Profiled with immunoSEQ multiplex PCR; TCRdb holds only in-frame clones, not every one. The sample holds some 390,000 clones; approximately 86% are singletons and the top ten take around 3.4%.

The sequenced sample was peripheral blood, obtained in a trial of Ad26.COV2.S vaccine versus placebo. The V call is TRBV13, the J call TRBJ2-1, with 10 bases lining up with TRBD2. The clonotype comes from a person aged 18 to 65 who received the Ad26.COV2.S COVID-19 vaccine or a placebo. The CDR3 DNA reads TGTGCCAGCAGCTTAGGTCTAGCGGGGGACTACAATGAGCAGTTCTTC. Its protein is CASSLGLAGDYNEQFF. Full variable domain (missing parts from reference TRBV13 and TRBJ2-1): AAGVIQSPRHLIKEKRETATLKCYPIPRHDTVYWYQQGPGQDPQFLISFYEKMQSDKGSIPDRFSAQQFSDYHSELNMSSLELGDSALYFCASSLGLAGDYNEQFFGPGTRLTVL.